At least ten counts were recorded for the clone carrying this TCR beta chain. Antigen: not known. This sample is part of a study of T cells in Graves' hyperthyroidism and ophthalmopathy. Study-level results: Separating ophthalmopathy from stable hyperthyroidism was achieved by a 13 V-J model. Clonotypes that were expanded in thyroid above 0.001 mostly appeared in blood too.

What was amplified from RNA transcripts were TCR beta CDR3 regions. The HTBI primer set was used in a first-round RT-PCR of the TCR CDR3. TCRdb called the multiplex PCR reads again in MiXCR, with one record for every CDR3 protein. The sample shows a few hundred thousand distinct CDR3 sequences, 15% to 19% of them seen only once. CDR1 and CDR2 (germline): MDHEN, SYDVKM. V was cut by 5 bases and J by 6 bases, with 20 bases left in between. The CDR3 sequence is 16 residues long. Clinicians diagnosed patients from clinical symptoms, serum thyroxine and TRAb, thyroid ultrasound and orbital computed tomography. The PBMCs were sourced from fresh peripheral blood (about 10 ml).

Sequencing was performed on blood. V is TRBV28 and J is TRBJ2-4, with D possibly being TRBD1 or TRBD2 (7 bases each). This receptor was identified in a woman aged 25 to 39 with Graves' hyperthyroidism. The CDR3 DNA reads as TGTGCCAGCAGTACTCCCTCGACAGGGAGGGGAAACATTCAGTACTTC. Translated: CASSTPSTGRGNIQYF.